The rows below give T cell receptor beta chains drawn from one sample of a study of cytomegalovirus exposure and HLA in healthy donors. This table comes from immunoSEQ multiplex PCR, and its TCRdb copy is limited to in-frame clones, with some not included. This table holds roughly 86,000 clones, approximately 69% found once. Sequencing was carried out using PBMCs. These receptors were taken from a woman aged 50 to 60 in good health and CMV-seropositive. Each CDR3 is given with its conserved first and last residue. The D gene is left open where the match is weak. Clone size is given for some rows only: seen once, a few or many times, or a class if the clone is expanded.

TRBV2,-,-,TRBJ1-1,TGTGCCAGCAGTGTGGGCGTCGGGAGCGGTTGGAACACTGAAGCTTTCTTT,CASSVGVGSGWNTEAFF
TRBV27,-,many,TRBJ1-5,TGTGCCAGCAGCTCCCTAGCCTTCCAGGGGAGCAATCAGCCCCAGCATTTT,CASSSLAFQGSNQPQHF
TRBV7-2,TRBD1,-,TRBJ1-2,TGTGCCAGCAGGCCGGGGGGACAGGTTAAAGGCTACACCTTC,CASRPGGQVKGYTF
TRBV6-5,TRBD1,-,TRBJ2-2,TGTGCCAGCAGTTATACAGGGGGCGCGGTCACCGGGGAGCTGTTTTTT,CASSYTGGAVTGELFF
TRBV5-4,TRBD2,-,TRBJ2-3,TGTGCCAGCAGCTTGGCTAGCGGGGGGAGCACAGATACGCAGTATTTT,CASSLASGGSTDTQYF
TRBV30,TRBD1,few,TRBJ1-3,TGTGCCTGGAGTATCATGACAGGGGCGGGAAACACCATATATTTT,CAWSIMTGAGNTIYF
TRBV21-1,-,-,TRBJ1-4,TGTGCCAGCAGGGAGACAGGGATCACTAATGAAAAACTGTTTTTT,CASRETGITNEKLFF
TRBV2,TRBD1,-,TRBJ1-5,TGTGCCAGCAGTGGAGGGGACAGTTATCAGCCCCAGCATTTT,CASSGGDSYQPQHF
TRBV9,TRBD1,once,TRBJ1-6,TGTGCCAGCAGCGCCGGGACAGGGTCCCCACCCCTCCACTTT,CASSAGTGSPPLHF
TRBV7-8,-,-,TRBJ1-1,TGTGCCAGCAGCTGGAGTACCTCCACTGAAGCTTTCTTT,CASSWSTSTEAFF
TRBV5-1,-,-,TRBJ2-4,TGCGCCAGCAGCCCGCGGTTCATCGAAAACATTCAGTACTTC,CASSPRFIENIQYF
TRBV5-3,-,-,TRBJ1-6,TGTGCCAGAAGCCAAAAGGGGGTCGATAATTCACCCCTCCACTTT,CARSQKGVDNSPLHF
TRBV13,-,-,TRBJ1-4,TGTGCCAGCAGCACGGCGGGCGTAGGAAAACTGTTTTTT,CASSTAGVGKLFF
TRBV29-1,TRBD1,-,TRBJ1-1,TGCAGCGTTGAACAGGGGGCGGCTGAAGCTTTCTTT,CSVEQGAAEAFF
TRBV6-5,-,-,TRBJ1-5,TGTGCCAGCAGCTCTAGGAGTTACAATCAGCCCCAGCATTTT,CASSSRSYNQPQHF
TRBV5-6,-,-,TRBJ1-6,TGTGCCAGCAGCTTGGGGACTGACGGGACCCTCCACTTT,CASSLGTDGTLHF
TRBV7-6,-,-,TRBJ2-2,TGTGCCAGCAGCCACGCCGGGGATCCCGGGGAGCTGTTTTTT,CASSHAGDPGELFF
TRBV7-2,TRBD2,-,TRBJ2-1,TGTGCCAGCAGCTTATCCAGCGGGGTGGGAAATGAGCAGTTCTTC,CASSLSSGVGNEQFF
TRBV10-3,TRBD1,-,TRBJ1-3,TGTGCCAGCAGGGACGGACAGGGCTCTGGAAACACCATATATTTT,CASRDGQGSGNTIYF
TRBV27,-,-,TRBJ1-6,TGTGCCACTGCGACGGAGAGCTCCTATAATTCACCCCTCCACTTT,CATATESSYNSPLHF
TRBV18,-,-,TRBJ1-2,TGTGCCAGCTCACCTGCTGAGGGAGATTTCGGCTATGGCTACACCTTC,CASSPAEGDFGYGYTF
TRBV2,TRBD1,few,TRBJ2-1,TGTGCCAGCAGTTCCGGGACAGGGCCCTACAATGAGCAGTTCTTC,CASSSGTGPYNEQFF
TRBV7-2,TRBD2,-,TRBJ2-1,TGTGCCAGCAGCTTGGGAGGGCGCTCCTACAATGAGCAGTTCTTC,CASSLGGRSYNEQFF
TRBV27,-,-,TRBJ2-1,TGTGCCAGCAGTTTGGGGAGTAGTTGGCGGGATGAGCAGTTCTTC,CASSLGSSWRDEQFF
TRBV4-3,-,-,TRBJ1-6,TGCGCCAGCAGCCCATCGACTAATCCAAGCGCCTATAATTCACCCCTCCACTTT,CASSPSTNPSAYNSPLHF
TRBV28,TRBD1,-,TRBJ1-2,TGTGCCAGCAGTGCCGCGACAGGGGTCCATGGCTACACCTTC,CASSAATGVHGYTF
TRBV20-1,-,-,TRBJ1-5,TGCAGATATTCCCGGAATCAGCCCCAGCATTTT,CRYSRNQPQHF
TRBV28,TRBD1,-,TRBJ1-2,TGTGCCAGCAGTTTGTCCGACAGGGACGATGGCTACACCTTC,CASSLSDRDDGYTF
TRBV7-9,TRBD1,-,TRBJ1-1,TGTGCCAGCAGCGACGGGACAGTAAGAGAAGCTTTCTTT,CASSDGTVREAFF
TRBV4-1,TRBD1,-,TRBJ2-5,TGCGCCAGCAGCCTTCAGGGGGCGTCGGAGACCCAGTACTTC,CASSLQGASETQYF
TRBV5-8,TRBD1,-,TRBJ2-5,TGTGCCAGCAGCTCAACAGGGGGCCAAGAGACCCAGTACTTC,CASSSTGGQETQYF
TRBV11-2,TRBD1,-,TRBJ2-3,TGTGCCAGCAGCTTCCCCTCGACAGGGGGCTTCCCAGATACGCAGTATTTT,CASSFPSTGGFPDTQYF
TRBV2,TRBD1,-,TRBJ2-5,TGTGCCAGCGAGACGGGACAGACCCCCCAAGAGACCCAGTACTTC,CASETGQTPQETQYF
TRBV7-9,TRBD1,-,TRBJ2-1,TGTGCCAGCAGCCCTTGGACAGGGGAGAATGAGCAGTTCTTC,CASSPWTGENEQFF
TRBV4-3,-,-,TRBJ1-3,TGCGCCAGCAGCCAAGATTCTGCGGGGCCGATAGCCATATATTTT,CASSQDSAGPIAIYF
TRBV6-5,-,-,TRBJ1-1,TGTGCCAGCAGTTTCGGGGGGTCGGCTGAAGCTTTCTTT,CASSFGGSAEAFF
TRBV18,-,-,TRBJ2-1,TGTGCCAGCCTCAGCGGGTCCTACAATGAGCAGTTCTTC,CASLSGSYNEQFF
TRBV5-1,TRBD1,-,TRBJ1-5,TGCGCCAGCAGCTCCACAGGGGGGAGCAATCAGCCCCAGCATTTT,CASSSTGGSNQPQHF
TRBV7-2,-,once,TRBJ1-1,TGTGCCAGCAGCGTCCCCGGGAACACTGAAGCTTTCTTT,CASSVPGNTEAFF
TRBV29-1,-,-,TRBJ1-2,TGCACCTTAACCGGTGGCTACACCTTC,CTLTGGYTF
TRBV5-1,-,-,TRBJ2-5,TGCGCCAGCAGCTTGGTGGCGGGGAACCAAGAGACCCAGTACTTC,CASSLVAGNQETQYF
TRBV27,-,-,TRBJ2-2,TGTGCCAGCTCAGCTAGGAACACCGGGGAGCTGTTTTTT,CASSARNTGELFF
TRBV5-4,TRBD2,few,TRBJ2-1,TGTGCCAGCAGCTTGAACGCGGGGGGGCCTGTCTATGAGCAGTTCTTC,CASSLNAGGPVYEQFF
TRBV15,-,-,TRBJ2-3,TGTGCCACCAGCAGAGATCTAGCGAGGACAGATACGCAGTATTTT,CATSRDLARTDTQYF
TRBV27,-,-,TRBJ2-6,TGTGCCAGCAGTTCCCTTGTTTACAGGGTCTCTGGGGCCAACGTCCTGACTTTC,CASSSLVYRVSGANVLTF